Below are 21 T cell receptor beta chains sequenced from a single sample in a study of shared clonotypes between healthy human individuals. This table comes from immunoSEQ multiplex PCR, and its TCRdb copy is limited to in-frame clones, with some not included. The sample lists about 1.1 million clones; around 82% were seen once. Sequences were obtained from memory CD4+ T cells from PBMCs. Subset: CD45RA-negative fraction. Receptors were obtained from a young man in good health. Some clones in this sample may be carry-over from other donors' samples.

This clone was seen a few times. This chain joins TRBV7-3 and TRBJ2-2; 8 nucleotides match TRBD2. The J segment lost 6 bases and the V segment lost 1 base, leaving 7 bases of the junction unmatched. The germline gives CDR1 SGHTA, CDR2 FQGTGA. This CDR3 region has 16 residues. CDR3 amino acids: CASSLNPAGVSGELFF. The DNA for the CDR3 is TGTGCCAGCAGCTTAAACCCAGCGGGAGTGTCCGGGGAGCTGTTTTTT.

This chain uses TRBV7-9 with TRBJ2-5; 8 bases are shared with TRBD1. CDR1 is SEHNR, CDR2 FQNEAQ, per germline (reference sequence). Losses at the gene ends were 4 bases for V and 14 bases for J; bases not matched to a gene: 6. This CDR3 comprises 11 residues. This CDR3 is CASSSQDRVYF. The DNA for the CDR3 is TGTGCCAGCAGCTCCCAGGACAGGGTCTACTTC.

The gene calls are TRBV9 and TRBJ2-6; no clear D. The V end was cut by 5 bases, the J end by 4 bases, with 7 bases between. Germline CDR1 and CDR2: SGDLS and YYNGEE. This CDR3 has 13 amino acids. CDR3 bases: TGTGCCAGCAGGGCAGCAGGGGCCAACGTCCTGACTTTC. Translating it yields CASRAAGANVLTF.

This clone was seen many times. The CDR3 region is CASNNRDTGELFF. The DNA for the CDR3 is TGTGCCAGCAATAACAGGGACACCGGGGAGCTGTTTTTT. The V call is TRBV6-6, the J call TRBJ2-2; possible D gene TRBD1, 6 bases. Germline V gene lookup returns CDR1 MNHNY and CDR2 SVGAGI (reference sequence). This CDR3 region has 13 residues. The V end was cut by 7 bases, the J end by 3 bases, with 9 bases between.

This clone was counted at least ten times. Other DNA sequences from this sample encode an identical CDR3 as well. The chain links TRBV18 to TRBJ1-5; no firm D call. This CDR3 contains 14 residues. From germline, CDR1 is KGHSH and CDR2 LQKENI. The V and J ends lost 2 bases and 1 base respectively, with 6 bases between them. The CDR3 loop is CASSPSSSNQPQHF. The CDR3 coding sequence is TGTGCCAGCTCACCATCTTCGAGCAATCAGCCCCAGCATTTT.

The J gene is TRBJ2-7, the V gene TRBV10-1; D possibly uses TRBD1 or TRBD2 (5 bases each). The length of the CDR3 is 14 residues. Trimming took 5 bases from V and 1 from J, leaving 12 bases between them. Per the germline V gene, CDR1 is WNHNN and CDR2 is SYGVQD (reference sequence). CDR3 protein: CASSWGRESYEQYF. As DNA, the CDR3 is TGCGCCAGCAGTTGGGGCAGGGAGTCCTACGAGCAGTACTTC.

The chain employs TRBV5-6 and TRBJ1-2; 9 bases agree with TRBD1. Germline V gene data show CDR1 as SGHDT and CDR2 as YYEEEE. The CDR3 covers 13 residues. Trimming cost V 2 bases and J 8 bases; bases outside gene matches: 4. CDR3 in DNA: TGTGCCAGCAGCTTACAGGGGGCGCAGGGCTACACCTTC. It specifies CASSLQGAQGYTF.

This chain joins TRBV7-9 and TRBJ1-2, with a possible D match to TRBD1 (6 bases). Germline CDR1 is SEHNR and CDR2 is FQNEAQ (reference sequence). V lost 7 bases, J lost 0 bases, and 15 bases lay in between. The CDR3 sequence is 15 residues long. The CDR3 DNA follows: TGTGCCAGCACCAAAGAAGGGGGAGCTAACTATGGCTACACCTTC. Encoded protein: CASTKEGGANYGYTF.

The V and J genes are TRBV9 and TRBJ2-1; no clear D gene. The CDR3 runs to 15 residues. The germline V gene encodes CDR1 SGDLS and CDR2 YYNGEE. The V gene lost 4 bases and the J gene lost 0 bases, with 11 bases spanning the gap. The CDR3 DNA reads TGTGCCAGCAGCCTTAGTGTAAGCTCCTACAATGAGCAGTTCTTC. Its translation is CASSLSVSSYNEQFF. Based on the CDR3 plus reference TRBV9 and TRBJ2-1, the full variable domain is DSGVTQTPKHLITATGQRVTLRCSPRSGDLSVYWYQQSLDQGLQFLIQYYNGEERAKGNILERFSAQQFPDLHSELNLSSLELGDSALYFCASSLSVSSYNEQFFGPGTRLTVL.

The chain joins TRBV9 to TRBJ2-2, with D possibly being TRBD2 (6 bases). Between the trimmed V and J ends, which lost 0 bases and 7 bases, there was a span of 16 bases. The germline V gene encodes CDR1 SGDLS and CDR2 YYNGEE. The CDR3 loop spans 16 amino acids. CDR3 nucleotides: TGTGCCAGCAGCGTAGAACTAGCACGGGATATCGGGGAGCTGTTTTTT. Its translation is CASSVELARDIGELFF.

The chain carries TRBV20-1 and TRBJ2-4, with a weak D call TRBD1 (5 bases). The V end lost 3 bases, the J end lost 7 bases, and 7 bases lay between the germline ends. From germline, CDR1 is DFQATT and CDR2 SNEGSKA (reference sequence). The CDR3 runs 11 residues. CDR3 region: CSARGRNIQYF. The CDR3 coding sequence is TGCAGTGCTAGGGGGCGGAACATTCAGTACTTC.

V and J are TRBV29-1 and TRBJ1-1, with D uncertain. CDR1 and CDR2 (germline): SQVTM, ANQGSEA. V was cut by 4 bases and J by 6 bases, with 12 bases left in between. The CDR3 extends over 12 amino acids. The CDR3 nucleotides read TGCAGCGTTGGACGGCAGGTCGCTGAAGCTTTCTTT. Protein product: CSVGRQVAEAFF.

The chain uses TRBV5-1 and TRBJ1-5; D is unclear. V was trimmed by 0 bases and J by 0 bases, leaving 7 bases between them. From germline, CDR1 is SGHRS and CDR2 YFSETQ. The CDR3 runs 15 residues. The CDR3 loop is CASSLAPYSNQPQHF. The CDR3 DNA reads TGCGCCAGCAGCTTGGCGCCCTATAGCAATCAGCCCCAGCATTTT.

This clone has a handful of counts. V gene TRBV7-3 combines with J gene TRBJ1-1, with unresolved D. The CDR3 totals 14 residues. CDR1 is SGHTA and CDR2 is FQGTGA in the germline V gene. With 6 bases removed from V and 5 bases from J, the gap between germline ends came to 16 bases. CDR3 coding DNA: TGTGCCAGCAGTTTTACCCCGGGTTCGACTGAAGCTTTCTTT. It yields the protein CASSFTPGSTEAFF. The full variable domain, its missing parts supplied by reference TRBV7-3 and TRBJ1-1, is GAGVSQTPSNKVTEKGKYVELRCDPISGHTALYWYRQSLGQGPEFLIYFQGTGAADDSGLPNDRFFAVRPEGSVSTLKIQRTERGDSAVYLCASSFTPGSTEAFFGQGTRLTVV.

J is TRBJ2-5 and V is TRBV30, with 11 bases identical to TRBD1. This CDR3 spans 15 amino acids. Germline lookup yields CDR1 GTSNPN and CDR2 SVGIG (reference sequence). V was clipped by 3 bases and J by 5 bases; unmatched bases: 8. CDR3: CAWSQDRGRVETQYF. CDR3 DNA: TGTGCCTGGAGCCAGGACAGGGGGCGAGTGGAGACCCAGTACTTC.

In this sample, this clone turned up once. Other nucleotide sequences in the sample specify the same CDR3. The chain carries TRBV5-1 and TRBJ2-3, with D hard to call. Trimming pared 0 bases from V and 1 base from J, leaving 6 bases between. Germline V lookup: CDR1 SGHRS, CDR2 YFSETQ. The CDR3 has 14 amino acids. As DNA, the CDR3 is TGCGCCAGCAGCTTGGGCGGCGGCACAGATACGCAGTATTTT. This gives the protein CASSLGGGTDTQYF. The whole variable domain, remainder taken from reference TRBV5-1 and TRBJ2-3, is KAGVTQTPRYLIKTRGQQVTLSCSPISGHRSVSWYQQTPGQGLQFLFEYFSETQRNKGNFPGRFSGRQFSNSRSEMNVSTLELGDSALYLCASSLGGGTDTQYFGPGTRLTVL.

The chain employs TRBV29-1 and TRBJ2-7; D gene unclear. Trimming left V 5 bases short and J 2 bases short, with 7 bases between. Germline CDR1 is SQVTM and CDR2 is ANQGSEA. There are 11 residues in the CDR3. CDR3 protein: CSVLGTYEQYF. CDR3 DNA sequence: TGCAGCGTTTTAGGGACCTACGAGCAGTACTTC.

The rearrangement links TRBV9 to TRBJ2-3; 10 bases are shared with TRBD1. The CDR3 covers 15 residues. J gave up 6 bases and V 4 bases, and 8 bases lay outside the gene matches. The germline V gene encodes CDR1 SGDLS and CDR2 YYNGEE. The CDR3 region is CASSIRTGGRDTQYF. The CDR3 coding sequence is TGTGCCAGCAGCATACGGACAGGGGGTAGGGATACGCAGTATTTT.

CDR3 nucleotides: TGTGCCAGCAGCAGATACAGGGGCGGAAACACCATATATTTT. Translated, it gives CASSRYRGGNTIYF. The chain combines TRBV7-2 with TRBJ1-3, with 7 bases fitting TRBD1. The trim removed 5 bases at V and 4 bases at J, leaving 5 bases unmatched. The CDR3 sequence is 14 residues long. CDR1 SGHTA and CDR2 FQGNSA come from the germline V gene.

The chain recombines TRBV7-9 with TRBJ2-1; 9 positions match TRBD2. V lost 0 bases, J lost 6 bases, and 6 bases stayed unmatched. Germline V gene data show CDR1 as SEHNR and CDR2 as FQNEAQ (reference sequence). This CDR3 is 16 amino acids long. Written as DNA, the CDR3 is TGTGCCAGCAGCTTAGCGGGGCTAGCGGGAATCAATGAGCAGTTCTTC. Protein: CASSLAGLAGINEQFF.

J is TRBJ2-7 and V is TRBV28; a weak D match, TRBD1 (6 bases). This CDR3 has 13 residues. V shed 4 bases and J shed 4 bases, with 11 bases lying between them. Germline V CDR1 and CDR2: MDHEN, SYDVKM. CDR3 sequence (DNA): TGTGCCAGCAGTTCAGGACAGCAGTACGAGCAGTACTTC. Its translation is CASSSGQQYEQYF.